This T cell receptor beta chain is drawn from a study of CD8 T cells in ankylosing spondylitis (dated 2017 in TCRdb). A note on the overall study: The study set out to find disease-linked TCR variants by profiling T cell receptor beta repertoires in ankylosing spondylitis patients and healthy donors. The full study cohort comprised 25 ankylosing spondylitis patients and some 100 healthy donors. Peripheral blood was sampled, and synovial fluid was additionally collected from ankylosing spondylitis patients.

Including the terminal cysteine and phenylalanine, the CDR3 comprises 13 residues. Only the CDR3 DNA is retained, 39 bases long and in frame from the first base. The junction carries 11 bases between V and J, which are trimmed by 4 bases and 7 bases respectively. CDR1 DFQATT and CDR2 SNEGSKA were looked up in the germline V gene (reference sequence). About this clonotype itself: It has no known antigen specificity. Base qualities are missing; no much larger clone stands one base away.

Sequencing relied on an Illumina HiSeq 2500. Quantitative 5'-RACE with molecular barcodes was used to prepare TCR beta libraries. In the source study's methods: To identify disease-linked TCR variants, a new computational method was used, one built on a probabilistic model of VDJ rearrangement. TCRdb took the public reads, trimmed them with fastp at Q25, ran MiXCR for clone calling and kept in-frame beta chains. Rows with one shared CDR3 protein collapse into an entry with the most common genes and DNA. V and J calls and clone size were set by TCRdb, not the authors. Present in this sample are around 450,000 distinct CDR3 sequences, roughly 27% of which were seen just once. The biggest ten clones account for over 0.8% of the sample. Overall study results and their limits: The disease-linked clones were reported to be significantly enriched in matched synovial fluid samples from ankylosing spondylitis patients. Some motif variants were previously reported in synovial fluid and blood of reactive arthritis patients, suggesting common disease-initiation mechanisms. The disease-linked clones showed a CD8+ phenotype and occurred at relatively low frequencies in peripheral blood. Blood from ankylosing spondylitis patients appeared to be characterized by a TCR beta motif composed of under ten highly homologous amino acid variants.

The chain is assembled from TRBV20-1 and TRBJ1-6, with no confidently assigned D gene. This TCR came from a male donor with ankylosing spondylitis. The sequenced sample was blood, either unsorted or a sorted T cell fraction (not recorded which). CDR3 sequence: CSATKGGNSPLHF. The DNA reads as follows: TGCAGTGCTACCAAGGGTGGAAATTCACCCCTCCACTTT.